These T cell receptor beta chains were read from a single sample in a study of OX40 agonist ivuxolimab in advanced cancers. Using immunoSEQ multiplex PCR, the repertoire was profiled, and TCRdb retains in-frame clones only, with some absent. The profile shows 85,000 to 100,000 clones, about 89% of them singletons. The sequencing here drew on CD4+ or CD8+ T cells sorted from blood, taken in a trial of the OX40 agonist ivuxolimab. The receptors originated from an adult with an advanced solid tumor such as melanoma, head and neck, liver or kidney cancer. Both conserved end residues are part of each CDR3. D genes are given only for firm matches. Not all rows give a size; the values are once, few, many and, for expanded clones, a class.

V	J	size	length	D	DNA	CDR3
TRBV29-1	TRBJ1-2	.	10	.	TGCAGCGTTGCTCCGGGGGGGGCCACCTTC	CSVAPGGATF
TRBV29-1	TRBJ1-5	.	13	.	TGCAGCGTAAGGGGAGAGAACAATCAGCCCCAGCATTTT	CSVRGENNQPQHF
TRBV28	TRBJ1-1	few	11	.	TGTGCCAGCAGTTCCACAGAGGGAGCTTTCTTT	CASSSTEGAFF
TRBV28	TRBJ2-1	.	12	.	TGTGCCAGCATCGGGGGTTACAATGAGCAGTTCTTC	CASIGGYNEQFF
TRBV19	TRBJ1-1	.	14	.	TGTGCCAGTAGTAGCGGGGCGGGGGAGACTGAAGCTTTCTTT	CASSSGAGETEAFF
TRBV20-1	TRBJ1-2	.	10	.	TGCAGTGCTACCAGGGTAGCCTACACCTTC	CSATRVAYTF
TRBV5-6	TRBJ2-4	.	16	.	TGTGCCAGCAGCTTGAGCGTCAGCCTCCGCAAAAACATTCAGTACTTC	CASSLSVSLRKNIQYF
TRBV27	TRBJ2-2	once	14	TRBD2	TGTGCCAGCAGTCCCGTAGCGGGAGCCGGGGAGCTGTTTTTT	CASSPVAGAGELFF
TRBV5-4	TRBJ2-7	.	15	.	TGTGCCAGCAGCTTGGGAGGAGAGGAATACTACGAGCAGTACTTC	CASSLGGEEYYEQYF
TRBV28	TRBJ1-5	.	13	.	TGTGCCACTCAAACCAGGGCCAATCAGCCCCAGCATTTT	CATQTRANQPQHF
TRBV5-4	TRBJ2-1	once	17	TRBD2	TGTGCCAGCAGCCCGGGAGGGGTAGCAAGGGACTACAATGAGCAGTTCTTC	CASSPGGVARDYNEQFF
TRBV4-1	TRBJ2-7	.	15	.	TGCGCCAGCAGCCCACAACGAGGGCCGAACTCCGAGCAGTACTTC	CASSPQRGPNSEQYF
TRBV2	TRBJ2-7	.	11	.	TGTGCCAGCAGTATCGCCCACGAGCAGTACTTC	CASSIAHEQYF
TRBV10-1	TRBJ2-2	.	13	.	TGCGCCAGCAGTGAGCTGGCGCCCGGGGAGCTGTTTTTT	CASSELAPGELFF
TRBV18	TRBJ1-1	.	13	.	TGTGCCAGCTCCCGACAGGAACAAACTGAAGCTTTCTTT	CASSRQEQTEAFF
TRBV7-8	TRBJ1-2	once	15	TRBD1	TGTGCCAGCAGCCTGGCGGGACAGGGGGCGAGTGGCTACACCTTC	CASSLAGQGASGYTF
TRBV6-6	TRBJ1-2	.	14	TRBD1	TGTGCCAGCAGTCGGACAGGAGCTAACTATGGCTACACCTTC	CASSRTGANYGYTF
TRBV18	TRBJ2-5	.	14	.	TGTGCCAGCTCACCACCAACAGTCCGGGAGACCCAGTACTTC	CASSPPTVRETQYF
TRBV7-8	TRBJ1-5	once	15	.	TGTGCCAGCAGCTTAAGGGAGGATAGCAATCAGCCCCAGCATTTT	CASSLREDSNQPQHF
TRBV5-1	TRBJ2-7	.	15	TRBD2	TGCGCCAGCAGCTTGGCTAGCGGGAGTCTTTACGAGCAGTACTTC	CASSLASGSLYEQYF
TRBV19	TRBJ2-1	.	14	.	TGTGCCAGTACCAAAGTAGGGAACGTGAATGAGCAGTTCTTC	CASTKVGNVNEQFF
TRBV28	TRBJ2-2	.	13	.	TGTGCCAGCATTGTTTCGAACACCGGGGAGCTGTTTTTT	CASIVSNTGELFF
TRBV6-4	TRBJ2-1	.	14	TRBD2	TGTGCCAGCAGTGAACAGCGGGAGAGCAGGGAGCAGTTCTTC	CASSEQRESREQFF
TRBV30	TRBJ1-1	.	14	TRBD1	TGTGCCTGGGGGGCCAGGGGGCGATCCGCTGAAGCTTTCTTT	CAWGARGRSAEAFF
TRBV30	TRBJ2-6	.	14	.	TGTGCCTGGAGTGCCCGGTCTGGGGCCAACGTCCTGACTTTC	CAWSARSGANVLTF
TRBV28	TRBJ2-1	once	13	.	TGTGCCAGCACCGGGGGTAGTCCCAATGAGCAGTTCTTC	CASTGGSPNEQFF
TRBV7-9	TRBJ2-7	.	14	TRBD2	TGTGCCAGCAGCTCCGGACTAGCGATGGGCGAGCAGTACTTC	CASSSGLAMGEQYF
TRBV6-5	TRBJ2-5	.	14	TRBD1	TGTGCCAGCAGTTCCGGACAGGCCCAAGAGACCCAGTACTTC	CASSSGQAQETQYF
TRBV2	TRBJ1-5	.	14	.	TGTGCCAGCAGTGCCGGGTATAGCAATCAGCCCCAGCATTTT	CASSAGYSNQPQHF
TRBV7-9	TRBJ2-1	.	14	.	TGTGCCAGCAGCCCTGAAAGGATCTACAATGAGCAGTTCTTC	CASSPERIYNEQFF
TRBV15	TRBJ1-1	.	13	.	TGTGCCACCAGCAGAGATTTAACCGGGTGGGCTTTCTTT	CATSRDLTGWAFF
TRBV7-2	TRBJ2-7	.	15	.	TGTGCCAGCAGCCTCCAGTTGGAGCGGGTTTACGAGCAGTACTTC	CASSLQLERVYEQYF
TRBV6-5	TRBJ1-2	.	14	.	TGTGCCAGCAGTCGCAACGACAGGACCTATGGCTACACCTTC	CASSRNDRTYGYTF
TRBV7-9	TRBJ1-6	once	14	TRBD1	TGTGCCAGCAGCCTCGGGACAGGGGAGTCACCCCTCCACTTT	CASSLGTGESPLHF
TRBV11-3	TRBJ1-4	.	15	TRBD1	TGTGCCAGCAGCAAATACGGGACAGGGGGAGAAAAACTGTTTTTT	CASSKYGTGGEKLFF
TRBV27	TRBJ1-4	.	16	.	TGTGCCAGCAGGCACCACTCGGGAGATAGACGGGAAAAACTGTTTTTT	CASRHHSGDRREKLFF
TRBV2	TRBJ2-3	once	13	.	TGTGCCAGCAGTGGGGGGACTCTAGATACGCAGTATTTT	CASSGGTLDTQYF